This T cell receptor (beta chain) came from a study of post-analysis software for immune sequencing data. Study-wide context: Disease trajectories encompassed relapsing-remitting, secondary progressive and progressive-relapsing multiple sclerosis. Study-wide points: The normalized Chao1 diversity of multiple sclerosis patients was significantly lower than that of controls. Comparison of patients with controls showed about 5 TRBV segments more frequent in patients, TRBV5-6, TRBV5-1 and TRBV20-1 among them. Strong co-clustering by F measure was evident for samples that had been prepared in the same batch.

Points on this clonotype: As yet, its antigen is unknown.

The CDR3 has 14 amino acids. Germline assignment: CDR1 SGHTA and CDR2 FQGNSA. The ends lost 4 bases at V and 2 bases at J; junction bases unmatched: 4. Unique molecular identifiers tagged the TCR beta cDNA libraries. From around 1 to 10 million T cells, a few hundred thousand cDNA molecules were obtained. TCRdb re-analysed the PCR reads in MiXCR, keeping a single row per CDR3 protein. The sample holds hundreds of thousands of distinct CDR3 sequences, 55% to 60% seen once. The chain employs TRBV7-2 and TRBJ2-5; TRBD2 matches 7 bases. Sequencing used blood. The receptor's source is a girl under 10 years old with multiple sclerosis. The CDR3 region is CASSSRRGQETQYF. DNA of the CDR3: TGTGCCAGCAGCTCAAGGCGGGGGCAAGAGACCCAGTACTTC.